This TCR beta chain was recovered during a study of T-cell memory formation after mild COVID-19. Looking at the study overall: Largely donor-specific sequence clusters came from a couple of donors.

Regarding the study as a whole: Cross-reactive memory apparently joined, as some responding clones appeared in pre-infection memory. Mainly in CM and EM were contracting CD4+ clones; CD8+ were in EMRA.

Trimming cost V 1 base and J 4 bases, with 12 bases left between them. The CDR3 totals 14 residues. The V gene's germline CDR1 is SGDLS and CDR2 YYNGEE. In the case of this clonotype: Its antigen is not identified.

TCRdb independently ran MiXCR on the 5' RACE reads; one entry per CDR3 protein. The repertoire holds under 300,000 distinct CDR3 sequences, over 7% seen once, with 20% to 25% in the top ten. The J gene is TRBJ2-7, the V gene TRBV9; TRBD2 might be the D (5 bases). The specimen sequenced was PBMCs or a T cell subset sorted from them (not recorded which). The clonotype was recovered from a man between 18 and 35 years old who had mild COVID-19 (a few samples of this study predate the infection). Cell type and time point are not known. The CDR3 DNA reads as TGTGCCAGCAGCGTAAATCGGGATGGTTACGAGCAGTACTTC. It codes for CASSVNRDGYEQYF.